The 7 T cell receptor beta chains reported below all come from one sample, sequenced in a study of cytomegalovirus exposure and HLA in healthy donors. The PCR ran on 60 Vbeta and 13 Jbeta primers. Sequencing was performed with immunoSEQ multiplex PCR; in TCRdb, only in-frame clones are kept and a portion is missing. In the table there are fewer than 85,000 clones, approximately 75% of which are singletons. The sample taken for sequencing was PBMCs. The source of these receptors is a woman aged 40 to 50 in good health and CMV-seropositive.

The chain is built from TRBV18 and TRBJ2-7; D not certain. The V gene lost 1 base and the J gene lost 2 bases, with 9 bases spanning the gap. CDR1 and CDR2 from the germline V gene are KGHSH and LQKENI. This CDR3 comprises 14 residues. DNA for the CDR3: TGTGCCAGCTCACCACGTACTCTCCCCTACGAGCAGTACTTC. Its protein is CASSPRTLPYEQYF.

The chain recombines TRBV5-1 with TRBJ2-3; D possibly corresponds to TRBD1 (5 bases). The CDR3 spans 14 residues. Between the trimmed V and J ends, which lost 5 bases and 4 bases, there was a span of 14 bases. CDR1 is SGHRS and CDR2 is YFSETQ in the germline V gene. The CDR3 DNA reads TGCGCCAGCAGTGACGTTCAGGGCGCAGATACGCAGTATTTT. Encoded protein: CASSDVQGADTQYF.

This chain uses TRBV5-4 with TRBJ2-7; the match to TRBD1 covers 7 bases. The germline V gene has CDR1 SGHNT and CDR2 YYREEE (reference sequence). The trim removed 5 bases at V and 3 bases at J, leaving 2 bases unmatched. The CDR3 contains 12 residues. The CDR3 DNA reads TGTGCCAGCAGTAGACAGGGCTACGAGCAGTACTTC. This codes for CASSRQGYEQYF.

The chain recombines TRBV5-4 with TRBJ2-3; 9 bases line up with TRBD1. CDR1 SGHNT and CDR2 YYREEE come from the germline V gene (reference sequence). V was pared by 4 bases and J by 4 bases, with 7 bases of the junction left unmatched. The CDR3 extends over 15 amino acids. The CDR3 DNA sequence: TGTGCCAGCAGCCCCGGGACAGGGACGGCAGATACGCAGTATTTT. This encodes CASSPGTGTADTQYF.

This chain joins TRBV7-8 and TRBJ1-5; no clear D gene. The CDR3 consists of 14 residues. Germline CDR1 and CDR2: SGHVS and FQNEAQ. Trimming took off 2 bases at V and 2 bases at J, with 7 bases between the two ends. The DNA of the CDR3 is TGTGCCAGCAGCTTAAGTCAGGGCAATCAGCCCCAGCATTTT. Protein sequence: CASSLSQGNQPQHF. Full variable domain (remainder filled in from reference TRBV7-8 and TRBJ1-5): GAGVSQSPRYKVAKRGQDVALRCDPISGHVSLFWYQQALGQGPEFLTYFQNEAQLDKSGLPSDRFFAERPEGSVSTLKIQRTQQEDSAVYLCASSLSQGNQPQHFGDGTRLSIL.

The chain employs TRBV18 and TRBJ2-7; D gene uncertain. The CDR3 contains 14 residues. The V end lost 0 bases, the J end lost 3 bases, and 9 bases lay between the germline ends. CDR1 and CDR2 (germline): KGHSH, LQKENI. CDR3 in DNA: TGTGCCAGCTCACCACCGGCCACACGCTACGAGCAGTACTTC. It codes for CASSPPATRYEQYF.

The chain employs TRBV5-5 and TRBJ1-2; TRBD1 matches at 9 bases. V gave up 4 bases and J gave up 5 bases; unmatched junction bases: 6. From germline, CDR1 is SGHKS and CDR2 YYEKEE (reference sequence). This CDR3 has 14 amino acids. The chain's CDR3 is CASSLRTGDYGYTF. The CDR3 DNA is TGTGCCAGCAGCCTACGGACAGGGGATTATGGCTACACCTTC.